This record concerns one T cell receptor beta chain sequence. Antigen specificity is unknown. The CDR3 sequence is 14 residues long. Germline V CDR1 and CDR2: SQVTM, ANQGSEA. The V and J ends lost 2 bases and 1 base respectively, with 10 bases between them. This sample was taken from a study of post-analysis software for immune sequencing data. Study context: Patients with relapsing-remitting, secondary progressive and progressive-relapsing multiple sclerosis courses were all represented. Study outcomes and limitations: The authors found that F measure strongly co-clustered same-batch samples. TRBV5-6, TRBV5-1 and TRBV20-1 belonged to a set of five TRBV segments that were more frequent in patients than controls.

Unique molecular identifiers were carried by the TCR beta cDNA libraries. From about 0.98 to 11 million T cells, 400,000 to 500,000 cDNA molecules were obtained. Each CDR3 protein is one row after TCRdb ran MiXCR on the PCR reads. Seen here are 350,000 to 500,000 distinct CDR3 sequences, 30% to 40% observed once, and the top ten hold 6% to 9%. Sequencing was carried out using blood. The chain joins TRBV29-1 to TRBJ2-3; D assignment may be TRBD1 or TRBD2 (5 bases each). This clonotype was obtained from a girl aged 2 to 9 with multiple sclerosis. CDR3 coding DNA: TGCAGCGTTGAATGGGGGAGTGGCACAGATACGCAGTATTTT. Translation: CSVEWGSGTDTQYF.